The clone carrying this TCR beta chain came up many times. The data originate from a study of T-cell reconstitution after alpha-beta-depleted transplantation in children. TCRbeta library preparation incorporated unique molecular identifiers. From the PCR reads, TCRdb called clonotypes with MiXCR, one entry per CDR3 protein. The repertoire includes 190,000 or so distinct CDR3 sequences, approximately 6.6% of them detected once, and over 2.5% sits in the top ten. V was clipped by 3 bases and J by 7 bases; unmatched bases: 12. Germline assignment: CDR1 DFQATT and CDR2 SNEGSKA (reference sequence). This CDR3 is built from 16 residues.

The chain uses TRBV20-1 and TRBJ1-5; TRBD1 matches at 10 bases. Here the sequenced sample was PBMCs from the stem cell graft donor, taken from the stem cell graft. This clonotype was obtained from a human donor who donated a stem cell graft to a child with Wiskott-Aldrich syndrome. The DNA for the CDR3 is TGCAGTGCTAGGACCCCCGTGGACAGGGGGGACCAGCCCCAGCATTTT. This sequence encodes CSARTPVDRGDQPQHF.